A single T cell receptor (beta chain) is shown here with its context. Its antigen is currently unknown. The sample originates from a study of graft-versus-host responses after intestinal transplantation. Study-level background: Transplant recipients had multivisceral, liver-intestinal, or isolated intestinal grafts. Every transplant recipient was induced with anti-thymocyte globulin, then maintained on tacrolimus and steroids for about 3 years. Regarding the study as a whole: HvG clone declines early post-transplant were associated with peak circulating GvH levels. Present in recipient marrow, GvH clones included some that appeared first in ileum or blood.

V was pared by 7 bases and J by 3 bases, with 4 bases between. The CDR3 runs 11 residues. Investigators treated the graft tissue so that it released intraepithelial and lamina propria lymphocytes. Only in-frame clones appear in the TCRdb table, and some are missing; sequencing was by immunoSEQ multiplex PCR. The sample includes around 21,000 clones, around 72% of them seen just once. Sequencing was performed on ileum tissue, taken approximately 20 days after intestinal transplant. The chain combines TRBV23-1 with TRBJ1-5; no definite D call. TRBV23-1 is labeled an ORF, and its function is uncertain. The clonotype comes from a human patient who received an intestinal transplant, so some T cells may come from the graft donor. This CDR3 reads CASTYNQPQHF. The CDR3 bases are TGCGCCAGCACTTACAATCAGCCCCAGCATTTT.